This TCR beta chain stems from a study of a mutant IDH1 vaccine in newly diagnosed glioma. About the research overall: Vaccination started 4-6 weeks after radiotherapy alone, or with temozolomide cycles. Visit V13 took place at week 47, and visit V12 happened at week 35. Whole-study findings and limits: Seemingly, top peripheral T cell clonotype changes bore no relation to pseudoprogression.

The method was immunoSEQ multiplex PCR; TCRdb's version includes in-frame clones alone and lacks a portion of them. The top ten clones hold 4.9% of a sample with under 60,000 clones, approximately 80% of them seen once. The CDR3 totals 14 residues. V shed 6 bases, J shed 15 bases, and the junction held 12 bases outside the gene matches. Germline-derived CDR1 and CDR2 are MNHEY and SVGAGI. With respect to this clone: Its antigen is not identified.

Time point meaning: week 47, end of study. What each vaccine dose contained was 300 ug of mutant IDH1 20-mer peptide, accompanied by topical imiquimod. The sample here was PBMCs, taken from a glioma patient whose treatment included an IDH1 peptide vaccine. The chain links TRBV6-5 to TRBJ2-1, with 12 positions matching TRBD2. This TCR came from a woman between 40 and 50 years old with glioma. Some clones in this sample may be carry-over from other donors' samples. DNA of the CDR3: TGTGCCAGCAGGATGGGGCTAGCGGGGGGGCGGGTGTTCTTC. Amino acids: CASRMGLAGGRVFF.